A selection of T cell receptor beta chains follows, all from one sample in a study of Ad26.COV2.S vaccination and SARS-CoV-2 variants. This table comes from immunoSEQ multiplex PCR, and its TCRdb copy is limited to in-frame clones, with some not included. Among about 320,000 clones listed, roughly 90% were seen once. Sequenced here: peripheral blood, sampled in a trial of Ad26.COV2.S vaccine versus placebo. These receptor sequences come from a person aged 18-60 years who received the Ad26.COV2.S COVID-19 vaccine or a placebo. Each CDR3 is given with its conserved first and last residue. D genes are given only for firm matches. Size is stated for part of the rows, as once, few or many counts, or as a class when the clone is expanded.

j_gene,abundance,v_gene,d_gene,CDR3nt,CDR3aa
TRBJ1-1,-,TRBV18,TRBD1,TGTGCCAGCTCACGACAGGGGGCTGAAGCTTTCTTT,CASSRQGAEAFF
TRBJ1-2,-,TRBV7-9,-,TGTGCCAGCAGCTTAAATTCATTGGGCGGGCGCGGCTACACCTTC,CASSLNSLGGRGYTF
TRBJ2-3,-,TRBV12-5,TRBD2,TGTGCTAGTGGTCAACCGTTAGCGGGAGGGCCCCCAGATACGCAGTATTTT,CASGQPLAGGPPDTQYF
TRBJ2-2,-,TRBV5-1,-,TGCGCCAGCAGCTTGTGGGAGGTCGGGGAGCTGTTTTTT,CASSLWEVGELFF
TRBJ1-1,-,TRBV6-2/TRBV6-3,-,TGTGCCAGCAGTTATCCCCAAACGGGAGCTTTCTTT,CASSYPQTGAFF
TRBJ1-2,-,TRBV30,-,TGTGCCTGGAGTGTCCCAGGGGTCGGCTACACCTTC,CAWSVPGVGYTF
TRBJ2-1,-,TRBV11-3,TRBD1,TGTGCCAGCAGCCGAGACAGGGGGCGAGGGAGTGAGCAGTTCTTC,CASSRDRGRGSEQFF
TRBJ2-2,-,TRBV5-1,-,TGCGCCAGCAGCTTGGATAACAGGGTGGGCACCGGGGAGCTGTTTTTT,CASSLDNRVGTGELFF
TRBJ1-1,few,TRBV5-1,-,TGCGCCAGCAGCTTGGTTCCCACCACTGAAGCTTTCTTT,CASSLVPTTEAFF
TRBJ2-5,-,TRBV13,TRBD2,TGTGCCAGCAGCTTCCTAGCGGGGGGGTCTAAAGAGACCCAGTACTTC,CASSFLAGGSKETQYF
TRBJ1-5,-,TRBV30,-,TGTGCCTGGAGTGGTACAGGTTATCAGCCCCAGCATTTT,CAWSGTGYQPQHF
TRBJ2-1,-,TRBV4-3,-,TGCGCCAGCAGCCAAGAATTACCTCTAGCCCTCTCCTACAATGAGCAGTTCTTC,CASSQELPLALSYNEQFF
TRBJ2-1,once,TRBV14,-,TGTGCCAGCTCCGAGGACAGTTGGGTGATGAATGAGCAGTTCTTC,CASSEDSWVMNEQFF
TRBJ1-3,-,TRBV4-1,-,TGCGCCAGCAGCCCGGGACAAATGGTGGGGGAAGTAGGAAACACCATATATTTT,CASSPGQMVGEVGNTIYF
TRBJ1-1,-,TRBV7-9,-,TGTGCCAGCCACTTGGGGGGGAACACTGAAGCTTTCTTT,CASHLGGNTEAFF
TRBJ2-3,-,TRBV5-1,TRBD2,TGCGCCAGCAGCGCCCAGGTAGGCGGGGGAGATACGCAGTATTTT,CASSAQVGGGDTQYF
TRBJ1-5,-,TRBV6-2/TRBV6-3,TRBD1,TGTGCCAGCAGTTACCCGACAGGGGTCCGGGGCAATCAGCCCCAGCATTTT,CASSYPTGVRGNQPQHF
TRBJ2-6,-,TRBV7-9,-,TGTGCCAGCAGCTTAGGCCCTCTAGACATGTCTGGGGCCAACGTCCTGACTTTC,CASSLGPLDMSGANVLTF
TRBJ1-4,once,TRBV10-3,-,TGTGCCAGTTCAGGGGAAACTAATGAAAAACTGTTTTTT,CASSGETNEKLFF
TRBJ2-7,-,TRBV2,-,TGTGCCAGCAGGCGGAGCTCCTACGAGCAGTACTTC,CASRRSSYEQYF
TRBJ1-2,few,TRBV4-3,-,TGCGCCAGCAGCCAAGGGACTGGGGACGGCTACACCTTC,CASSQGTGDGYTF
TRBJ1-1,-,TRBV19,-,TGTGCCAGTAGGAGGGAAAGAGACCATGAAGCTTTCTTT,CASRRERDHEAFF
TRBJ1-2,-,TRBV7-9,TRBD1,TGTGCCAGCAGCTTAGGGGGACAGGTAGTGAGTGGCTACACCTTC,CASSLGGQVVSGYTF
TRBJ2-7,-,TRBV10-3,-,TGTGCCATCAGTGAGTCCGGCGCGACAGGTTCCCTTTTCTCCTACGAGCAGTACTTC,CAISESGATGSLFSYEQYF
TRBJ2-3,-,TRBV3-1/TRBV3-2,-,TGTGCCAGCAGCCAATCGTTCGCAGATACGCAGTATTTT,CASSQSFADTQYF
TRBJ2-4,-,TRBV3-1/TRBV3-2,-,TGTGCCAGCAGCCAAGGAGCTGTAGCGCAAAACATTCAGTACTTC,CASSQGAVAQNIQYF
TRBJ2-2,-,TRBV5-4,TRBD2,TGTGCCAGCAGCCCTGGGACTAGCGGGATAGTCACCGGGGAGCTGTTTTTT,CASSPGTSGIVTGELFF
TRBJ2-2,-,TRBV7-2,-,TGTGCCAGCAGCTTAGAGGGCAGGAACACCGGGGAGCTGTTTTTT,CASSLEGRNTGELFF
TRBJ1-1,few,TRBV29-1,TRBD1,TGCAGCGTTGCGGGACAGATGAACACTGAAGCTTTCTTT,CSVAGQMNTEAFF
TRBJ2-1,-,TRBV12-3/TRBV12-4,-,TGTGCCAGCAGTGATTACAATGAGCAGTTCTTC,CASSDYNEQFF
TRBJ2-3,-,TRBV6-4,TRBD1,TGTGCCAGCAGTCGCGGACAGGGGAGCACAGATACGCAGTATTTT,CASSRGQGSTDTQYF
TRBJ2-1,-,TRBV2,TRBD2,TGTGCCAGCAGTAAGAAAGAGCGGGGGGGTTACAATGAGCAGTTCTTC,CASSKKERGGYNEQFF
TRBJ1-3,-,TRBV18,-,TGTGCCAGCTCACCATCTTCGACTACAGTCAGAGTTGGAAACACCATATATTTT,CASSPSSTTVRVGNTIYF
TRBJ1-1,few,TRBV5-4,-,TGTGCCAGCAGCTTTGGATACACTGAAGCTTTCTTT,CASSFGYTEAFF
TRBJ2-1,-,TRBV18,-,TGTGCCAGCTCACAACTCCTGACGAGGGACAATGAGCAGTTCTTC,CASSQLLTRDNEQFF
TRBJ1-1,-,TRBV11-2,-,TGTGCCAGCAGCTTAGCTTCAACTTTAACCTGGAACACTGAAGCTTTCTTT,CASSLASTLTWNTEAFF
TRBJ1-6,-,TRBV7-6,-,TGTGCCAGCAGCTTAGCTCAGGCCGGGGGCACCTATAATTCACCCCTCCACTTT,CASSLAQAGGTYNSPLHF
TRBJ2-7,-,TRBV7-6,-,TGTGCCAGCAGCTTTGGTACAGGGCTCACCTACGAGCAGTACTTC,CASSFGTGLTYEQYF
TRBJ1-5,-,TRBV30,-,TGTGCCTGGAGTGTACCCATGACATTCGAGTATAGCAATCAGCCCCAGCATTTT,CAWSVPMTFEYSNQPQHF
TRBJ1-5,once,TRBV13,-,TGTGCCAGCAGCTTACAGGGGAATCAGCCCCAGCATTTT,CASSLQGNQPQHF
TRBJ2-2,-,TRBV7-2,TRBD2,TGTGCCAGCAGCTTCGGGACTAGCGGGAACACCGGGGAGCTGTTTTTT,CASSFGTSGNTGELFF
TRBJ1-1,-,TRBV11-2,-,TGTGCCAGCAGCCTCCACGGGGCCGTGAACACTGAAGCTTTCTTT,CASSLHGAVNTEAFF
TRBJ1-6,-,TRBV7-8,-,TGTGCCAGCAGTCCGGGTGTAGATCTCAGCTCCTATAATTCACCCCTCCACTTT,CASSPGVDLSSYNSPLHF
TRBJ1-1,-,TRBV25-1,TRBD1,TGTGCCAGCAGTGAATATGGGACAGGGCGATCTACTGAAGCTTTCTTT,CASSEYGTGRSTEAFF
TRBJ2-7,-,TRBV7-9,-,TGTGCCAGCAGCTTGGCAGGGACCTACGAGCAGTACTTC,CASSLAGTYEQYF
TRBJ1-5,-,TRBV4-1,-,TGCGCCAGCAGCCAAGAGGGGGGTAGGACGGACAATCAGCCCCAGCATTTT,CASSQEGGRTDNQPQHF
TRBJ1-1,-,TRBV7-9,-,TGTGCCAGCAGCTTACCCTCGATCAGGGTTTATTTTTTCACTGAAGCTTTCTTT,CASSLPSIRVYFFTEAFF
TRBJ2-7,-,TRBV7-8,TRBD1,TGTGCCAGCAGTCTCCCCCACAGGGGTAGTCTCGAGCAGTACTTC,CASSLPHRGSLEQYF
TRBJ2-1,-,TRBV5-1,-,TGCGCCAGCAGCTTGGGGTTTGGTGTTTCCTACAATGAGCAGTTCTTC,CASSLGFGVSYNEQFF
TRBJ1-5,few,TRBV19,-,TGTGCCAGCATGACGGAATCGAGTAGCAATCAGCCCCAGCATTTT,CASMTESSSNQPQHF
TRBJ2-3,-,TRBV5-1,-,TGCGCCAGCAGCCCCTTGCCCGGCACAGATACGCAGTATTTT,CASSPLPGTDTQYF
TRBJ1-2,-,TRBV18,TRBD1,TGTGCCAGCTCACCACAGACAGGGGAAGGCTACACCTTC,CASSPQTGEGYTF
TRBJ1-1,-,TRBV3-1/TRBV3-2,TRBD1,TGTGCCAGCAGCCTACCGACAGGGATGAACACTGAAGCTTTCTTT,CASSLPTGMNTEAFF
TRBJ2-1,-,TRBV6-1,-,TGTGCCAGCAGTGACCCGTCTAGGTCCTACAATGAGCAGTTCTTC,CASSDPSRSYNEQFF
TRBJ1-1,-,TRBV12-3/TRBV12-4,-,TGTGCCAGCAGTTTCGGTCAGTGGGGTGAAGCTTTCTTT,CASSFGQWGEAFF
TRBJ2-1,-,TRBV7-3,TRBD2,TGTGCCAGCAGCCGGGGGGAGGCTTCCTACAATGAGCAGTTCTTC,CASSRGEASYNEQFF
TRBJ1-1,once,TRBV2,-,TGTGCCAGCAGTGACCTGGACAGAGGTTTGGAAGCTTTCTTT,CASSDLDRGLEAFF
TRBJ1-6,-,TRBV4-3,TRBD1,TGCGCCAGCAGCCAAGCTGTAGGGACAGTCAATTCACCCCTCCACTTT,CASSQAVGTVNSPLHF
TRBJ2-3,-,TRBV30,-,TGTGCCTGGAGTCTCGGGGGCGGCACAGATACGCAGTATTTT,CAWSLGGGTDTQYF